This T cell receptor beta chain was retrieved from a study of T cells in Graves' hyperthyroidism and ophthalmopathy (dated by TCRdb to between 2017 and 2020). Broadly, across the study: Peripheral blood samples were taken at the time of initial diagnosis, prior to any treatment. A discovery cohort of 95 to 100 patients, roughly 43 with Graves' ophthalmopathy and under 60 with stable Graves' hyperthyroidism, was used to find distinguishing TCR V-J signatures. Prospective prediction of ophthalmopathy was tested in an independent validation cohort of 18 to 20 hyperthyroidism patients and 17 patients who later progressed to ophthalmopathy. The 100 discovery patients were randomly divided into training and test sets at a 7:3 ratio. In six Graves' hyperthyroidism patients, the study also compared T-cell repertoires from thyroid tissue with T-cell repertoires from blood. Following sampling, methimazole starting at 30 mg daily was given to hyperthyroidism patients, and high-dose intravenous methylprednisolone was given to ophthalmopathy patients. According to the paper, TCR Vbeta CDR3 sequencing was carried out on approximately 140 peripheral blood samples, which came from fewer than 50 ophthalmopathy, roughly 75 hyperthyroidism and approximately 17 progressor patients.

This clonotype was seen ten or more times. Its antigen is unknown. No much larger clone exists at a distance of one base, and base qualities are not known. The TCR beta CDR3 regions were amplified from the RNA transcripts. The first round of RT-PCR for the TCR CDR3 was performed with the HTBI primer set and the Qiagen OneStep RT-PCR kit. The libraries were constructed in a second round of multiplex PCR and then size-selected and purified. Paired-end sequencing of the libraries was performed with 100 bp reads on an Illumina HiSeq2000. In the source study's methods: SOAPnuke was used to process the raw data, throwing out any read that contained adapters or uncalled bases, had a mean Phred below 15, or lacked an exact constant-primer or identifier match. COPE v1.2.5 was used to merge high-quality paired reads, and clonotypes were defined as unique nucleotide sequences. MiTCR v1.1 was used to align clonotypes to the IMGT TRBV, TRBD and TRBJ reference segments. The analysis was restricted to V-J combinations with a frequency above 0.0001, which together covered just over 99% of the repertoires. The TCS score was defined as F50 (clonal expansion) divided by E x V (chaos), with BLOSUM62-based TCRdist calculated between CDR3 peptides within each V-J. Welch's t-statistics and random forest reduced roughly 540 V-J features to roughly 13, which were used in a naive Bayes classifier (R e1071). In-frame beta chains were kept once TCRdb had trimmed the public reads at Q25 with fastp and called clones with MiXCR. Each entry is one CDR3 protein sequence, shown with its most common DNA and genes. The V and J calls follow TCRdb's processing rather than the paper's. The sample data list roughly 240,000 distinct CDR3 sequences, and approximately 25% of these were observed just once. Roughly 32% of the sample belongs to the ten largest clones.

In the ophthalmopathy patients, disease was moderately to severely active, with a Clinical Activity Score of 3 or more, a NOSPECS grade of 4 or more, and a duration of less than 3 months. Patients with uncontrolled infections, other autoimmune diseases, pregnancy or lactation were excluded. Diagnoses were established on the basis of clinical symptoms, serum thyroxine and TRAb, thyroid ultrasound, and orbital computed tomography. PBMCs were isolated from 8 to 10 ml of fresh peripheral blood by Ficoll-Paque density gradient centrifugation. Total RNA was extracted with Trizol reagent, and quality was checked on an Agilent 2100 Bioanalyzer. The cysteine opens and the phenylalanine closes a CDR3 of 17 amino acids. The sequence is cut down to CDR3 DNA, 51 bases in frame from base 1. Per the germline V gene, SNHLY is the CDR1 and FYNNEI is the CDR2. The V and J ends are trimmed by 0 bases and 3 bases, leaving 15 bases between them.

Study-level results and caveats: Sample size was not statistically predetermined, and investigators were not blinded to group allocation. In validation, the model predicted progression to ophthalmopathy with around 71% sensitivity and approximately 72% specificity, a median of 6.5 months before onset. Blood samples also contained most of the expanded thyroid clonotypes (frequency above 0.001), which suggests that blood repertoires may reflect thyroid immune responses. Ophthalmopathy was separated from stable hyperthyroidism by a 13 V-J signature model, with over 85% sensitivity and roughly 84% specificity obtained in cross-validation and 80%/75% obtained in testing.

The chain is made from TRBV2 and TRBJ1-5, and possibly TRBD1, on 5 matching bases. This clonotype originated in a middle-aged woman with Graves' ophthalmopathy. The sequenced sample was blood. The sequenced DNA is TGTGCCAGCAGTGAAGCCCGGACACCTCCTACCAATCAGCCCCAGCATTTT. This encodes CASSEARTPPTNQPQHF.